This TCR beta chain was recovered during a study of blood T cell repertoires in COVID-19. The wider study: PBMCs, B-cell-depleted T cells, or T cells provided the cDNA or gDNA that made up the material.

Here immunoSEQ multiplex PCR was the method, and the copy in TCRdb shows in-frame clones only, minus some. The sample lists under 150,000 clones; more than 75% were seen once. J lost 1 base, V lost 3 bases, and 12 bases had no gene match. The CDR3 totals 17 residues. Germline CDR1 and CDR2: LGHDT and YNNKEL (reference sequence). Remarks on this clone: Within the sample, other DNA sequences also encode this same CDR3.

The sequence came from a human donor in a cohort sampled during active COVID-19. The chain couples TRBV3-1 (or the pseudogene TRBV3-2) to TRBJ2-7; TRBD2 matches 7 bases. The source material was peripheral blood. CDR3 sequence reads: CASSQTTSGTNSYEQYF. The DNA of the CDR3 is TGTGCCAGCAGCCAGACAACCTCCGGGACTAATTCCTACGAGCAGTACTTC.